Below, 23 T cell receptor beta chains from the same sample are listed, as sequenced in a study of blood T cell repertoires in COVID-19. Using immunoSEQ multiplex PCR, the repertoire was profiled, and TCRdb retains in-frame clones only, with some absent. The profile shows about 33,000 clones, roughly 85% of them singletons. The sequencing input was peripheral blood. Every receptor here comes from a man in his 60s with active COVID-19.

V is TRBV4-2 and J is TRBJ2-2; TRBD2 matches at 7 bases. The germline gives CDR1 LGHNA, CDR2 YNFKEQ. Trimming cost V 2 bases and J 5 bases; bases outside gene matches: 8. This CDR3 has 16 amino acids. In DNA, the CDR3 is TGTGCCAGCAGCCAATGGAGCCCTAGCGGTACCGGGGAGCTGTTTTTT. It yields the protein CASSQWSPSGTGELFF.

The chain combines TRBV12-5 with TRBJ2-1; 9 bases match TRBD2. CDR1 and CDR2 (germline): LGHNT, FRNRAP. This CDR3 contains 14 residues. V gave up 9 bases and J gave up 2 bases; unmatched junction bases: 5. The CDR3 spells CASAAGGPYNEQFF. The CDR3 DNA sequence: TGTGCTAGCGCGGCGGGAGGGCCCTACAATGAGCAGTTCTTC.

This rearrangement joins TRBV30 to TRBJ2-1; TRBD2 agrees at 7 bases. V dropped 3 bases and J dropped 4; count of bases not matched to a gene: 9. In germline, CDR1 is GTSNPN, CDR2 SVGIG (reference sequence). CDR3 size: 15 residues. The CDR3 DNA follows: TGTGCCTGGAGCATCGGACTAGAGCGTTACAATGAGCAGTTCTTC. Translation: CAWSIGLERYNEQFF.

This chain connects TRBV6-5 to TRBJ2-1; D possibly corresponds to TRBD2 (6 bases). The germline V gene has CDR1 MNHEY and CDR2 SVGAGI. The V gene lost 4 bases and the J gene lost 0 bases, with 7 bases spanning the gap. The CDR3 spans 14 residues. The CDR3 region is CASSLADSYNEQFF. The DNA of the CDR3 is TGTGCCAGCAGTTTAGCGGACTCCTACAATGAGCAGTTCTTC.

The chain uses TRBV28 and TRBJ2-7, with TRBD2 as a possible D gene (6 bases). Germline assignment: CDR1 MDHEN and CDR2 SYDVKM. Trimming stripped 4 bases from V and 2 bases from J, with 24 bases between. CDR3 length equals 18 residues. The CDR3 coding sequence is TGTGCCAGCAGTTCATATCGGACTATGACCCCCCACACCTACGAGCAGTACTTC. Protein sequence: CASSSYRTMTPHTYEQYF.

This clone appeared once. This chain links TRBV7-2 with TRBJ1-5; 7 bases match TRBD1. Trimming removed 0 bases from V and 5 bases from J; junction bases left unmatched: 4. Germline V gene sequence: CDR1 SGHTA, CDR2 FQGNSA. The CDR3 is 15 amino acids. The CDR3 reads CASSLAGGQHQPQHF. In DNA, the CDR3 is TGTGCCAGCAGCTTAGCGGGGGGACAGCATCAGCCCCAGCATTTT.

The gene calls are TRBV6-2 or TRBV6-3 and TRBJ1-2; D is ambiguous. The V gene lost 5 bases and the J gene lost 4 bases, with 8 bases spanning the gap. In germline, CDR1 is MNHEY, CDR2 SVGEGT. The CDR3 consists of 12 residues. Written as DNA, the CDR3 is TGTGCCAGCAGTCCCAACAGCTATGGCTACACCTTC. Its protein is CASSPNSYGYTF.

The chain is built from TRBV6-5 and TRBJ1-6; D call uncertain. The CDR3 covers 15 residues. Germline V lookup: CDR1 MNHEY, CDR2 SVGAGI. V lost 0 bases, J lost 9 bases, and 12 bases lay in between. CDR3 sequence reads: CASSYSGTGGSPLHF. The CDR3 bases are TGTGCCAGCAGTTACTCGGGCACGGGAGGTTCACCCCTCCACTTT.

This rearrangement joins TRBV29-1 to TRBJ1-1, with a weak D call TRBD1 (5 bases). Trimming removed 1 base at V and 0 bases at J, with 6 bases between. The CDR3 runs 13 residues. Germline CDR1 and CDR2: SQVTM and ANQGSEA. CDR3 nucleotide sequence: TGCAGCGTTGAAGGACAGATGAACACTGAAGCTTTCTTT. It yields the protein CSVEGQMNTEAFF.

This clone came up once. The rearrangement links TRBV11-3 to TRBJ2-3; D unresolved. Germline V lookup: CDR1 SGHNT, CDR2 YENEEA. V was cut by 1 base and J by 0 bases, with 5 bases left in between. This CDR3 comprises 14 residues. The CDR3 is CASSLGSSTDTQYF. The DNA for the CDR3 is TGTGCCAGCAGCTTAGGTAGCAGCACAGATACGCAGTATTTT.

V usage is TRBV19 and J usage is TRBJ2-1; D perhaps matches TRBD2 (6 bases). Deletions cut 4 bases from V and 9 bases from J, with 19 bases between. The CDR3 runs 15 residues. Germline V gene sequence: CDR1 LNHDA, CDR2 SQIVND (reference sequence). CDR3 in DNA: TGTGCCAGTAGTAGTAGGACCACTAGCTGGGGTGAGCAGTTCTTC. Amino acids: CASSSRTTSWGEQFF.

V and J are TRBV6-2 or TRBV6-3 and TRBJ2-2; D not certain. The CDR3 contains 15 residues. V gave up 5 bases and J gave up 1 base, with 11 bases separating them. Germline V gene lookup returns CDR1 MNHEY and CDR2 SVGEGT. This CDR3 is CASSRPAMNTGELFF. The CDR3 DNA reads TGTGCCAGCAGTCGGCCAGCGATGAACACCGGGGAGCTGTTTTTT.

The chain couples TRBV28 to TRBJ1-2; D ambiguous. CDR1 MDHEN and CDR2 SYDVKM come from the germline V gene. This CDR3 contains 11 residues. V dropped 5 bases and J dropped 8 bases, with 9 bases sitting between them. The CDR3: CASSQRLGYTF. CDR3 bases: TGTGCCAGCAGTCAACGACTGGGCTACACCTTC.

This sequence joins TRBV7-9 and TRBJ2-3, with 11 bases identical to TRBD2. The trim removed 2 bases at V and 2 bases at J, leaving 3 bases unmatched. Germline CDR1 reads SEHNR; CDR2 reads FQNEAQ (reference sequence). This CDR3 has 16 amino acids. In DNA form, the CDR3 reads TGTGCCAGCAGCTTAACTAGCGGGAGTACCACAGATACGCAGTATTTT. It translates to CASSLTSGSTTDTQYF.

The chain joins TRBV12-3 or TRBV12-4 to TRBJ2-1; TRBD2 is a possible D gene (5 bases). This CDR3 comprises 13 residues. V lost 3 bases to trimming and J lost 3 bases, with 6 bases between them. The CDR3 here is CASSFRGYNEQFF. The CDR3 region has the DNA TGTGCCAGCAGTTTCCGGGGCTACAATGAGCAGTTCTTC.

This chain connects TRBV5-1 to TRBJ2-1; 9 nucleotides line up with TRBD2. Germline loops: CDR1 SGHRS, CDR2 YFSETQ. The CDR3 sequence is 16 residues long. Losses at the gene ends were 2 bases for V and 3 bases for J; bases not matched to a gene: 6. The DNA of the CDR3 is TGCGCCAGCAGCTTTGGTAGCGGGAGAGTCTACAATGAGCAGTTCTTC. Its translation is CASSFGSGRVYNEQFF.

The chain recombines TRBV6-1 with TRBJ2-2, with 7 bases lining up with TRBD2. The CDR3 is made up of 17 amino acids. The trim removed 6 bases at V and 1 base at J, leaving 11 bases unmatched. Germline V gene sequence: CDR1 MNHNS, CDR2 SASEGT. The CDR3 DNA is TGTGCCAGCAGGGAATGGGCTAGCGGAGGGAACACCGGGGAGCTGTTTTTT. It encodes CASREWASGGNTGELFF.

The rearrangement links TRBV5-1 to TRBJ2-2; 7 nucleotides agree with TRBD1. This CDR3 is built from 18 residues. Germline-derived CDR1 and CDR2 are SGHRS and YFSETQ. Unmatched junction bases numbered 12, after V lost 0 bases and J lost 4 bases. The CDR3 loop reads CASSLEEEGGWGTGELFF. The CDR3 coding sequence is TGCGCCAGCAGCTTGGAGGAGGAAGGGGGCTGGGGCACCGGGGAGCTGTTTTTT.

This chain links TRBV14 with TRBJ1-2, with 8 positions matching TRBD1. This CDR3 is 18 amino acids long. Germline assignment: CDR1 SGHDN and CDR2 FVKESK. The V gene end was trimmed by 0 bases and the J gene end by 2 bases; junction bases not matched to a gene: 11. CDR3 in DNA: TGTGCCAGCAGCCAAGATCCCCGGACAGGGCCTCAGAACTATGGCTACACCTTC. Its protein is CASSQDPRTGPQNYGYTF.

This chain joins TRBV11-2 and TRBJ2-1; a weak D match, TRBD2 (6 bases). Germline V gene sequence: CDR1 SGHAT, CDR2 FQNNGV. This CDR3 spans 14 amino acids. V was cut by 10 bases and J by 7 bases, with 20 bases left in between. DNA of the CDR3: TGTGCCACCCTACGGGACTCCACTTGGAATGAGCAGTTCTTC. Its protein product is CATLRDSTWNEQFF.

This sequence joins TRBV27 and TRBJ1-4; 8 nucleotides match TRBD1. This CDR3 is 15 amino acids long. Germline loops: CDR1 MNHEY, CDR2 SMNVEV (reference sequence). Trimming cost V 5 bases and J 2 bases; bases outside gene matches: 4. For the CDR3, the DNA is TGTGCCAGCAGTCTCAACAGGGGGACTAATGAAAAACTGTTTTTT. It yields the protein CASSLNRGTNEKLFF.

This clone has only one observation. V and J are TRBV15 and TRBJ2-5; D unresolved. V lost 1 base, J lost 2 bases, and 8 bases lay in between. Germline assignment: CDR1 LNHNV and CDR2 YYDKDF (reference sequence). The CDR3 is 14 amino acids. The CDR3 sequence: CATSRARYQETQYF. CDR3 DNA sequence: TGTGCCACCAGCAGAGCTCGCTATCAAGAGACCCAGTACTTC. The whole variable domain, filled in from reference TRBV15 and TRBJ2-5, reads DAMVIQNPRYQVTQFGKPVTLSCSQTLNHNVMYWYQQKSSQAPKLLFHYYDKDFNNEADTPDNFQSRRPNTSFCFLDIRSPGLGDTAMYLCATSRARYQETQYFGPGTRLLVL.

This chain uses TRBV27 with TRBJ2-2, with TRBD2 as a possible D gene (5 bases). The CDR3 consists of 14 residues. The germline V and J ends were trimmed by 6 bases and 3 bases, with 11 bases remaining between them. Germline V gives CDR1 MNHEY, CDR2 SMNVEV (reference sequence). The CDR3 region is CASSSPGDTGELFF. DNA for the CDR3: TGTGCCAGCAGCTCCCCCGGGGACACCGGGGAGCTGTTTTTT.